One sample yielded the 15 T cell receptor beta chains listed below, sequenced in a study of response to subunit inactivated influenza vaccine. TCRdb redid the calling of the RT-PCR reads with MiXCR, one entry per CDR3 protein. The sample gives about 650,000 distinct CDR3 sequences, 15% to 19% of which show up once; around a tenth is in the top ten. The starting material was PBMCs from blood, obtained approximately 12 days after vaccination. The receptors here all came from a man aged 45 to 65 who received an inactivated influenza vaccine.

The DNA of the CDR3 is TGCAGCGCCCAGGCTCGGCAGGGGGGAGATACGCAGTATTTT. It translates to CSAQARQGGDTQYF. The chain carries TRBV29-1 and TRBJ2-3; D perhaps matches TRBD1 (7 bases). V lost 7 bases, J lost 5 bases, and 19 bases lay in between. This CDR3 comprises 14 residues. The germline V gene encodes CDR1 SQVTM and CDR2 ANQGSEA.

This clonotype appeared a few times. The genes are TRBV5-5 and TRBJ1-3; weak D call: TRBD1 (6 bases). Trimming removed 4 bases at V and 1 base at J, with 12 bases between. The CDR3 spans 15 residues. Germline CDR1 SGHKS, CDR2 YYEKEE (reference sequence). The CDR3 is CASSPQGISGNTIYF. Written as DNA, the CDR3 is TGTGCCAGCAGCCCTCAGGGGATATCTGGAAACACCATATATTTT. The variable domain in full, with the rest retrieved from reference TRBV5-5 and TRBJ1-3, is DAGVTQSPTHLIKTRGQQVTLRCSPISGHKSVSWYQQVLGQGPQFIFQYYEKEERGRGNFPDRFSARQFPNYSSELNVNALLLGDSALYLCASSPQGISGNTIYFGEGSWLTVV.

The chain combines TRBV9 with TRBJ2-1; 9 bases agree with TRBD1. CDR1 SGDLS and CDR2 YYNGEE come from the germline V gene. After removal of 4 bases from V and 0 bases from J, the junction contained 5 bases not matched to a gene. The CDR3 is 16 amino acids. The CDR3 DNA follows: TGTGCCAGCAGCCGGACGGGACAGGGCTCCTACAATGAGCAGTTCTTC. Its translation is CASSRTGQGSYNEQFF.

The chain joins TRBV12-3 or TRBV12-4 to TRBJ1-5; maybe TRBD1 (6 bases). The V end was cut by 5 bases, the J end by 2 bases, with 10 bases between. The CDR3 is made up of 14 amino acids. The CDR3 nucleotides are TGTGCCAGCAGTACCAACAGGGGCAATCAGCCCCAGCATTTT. As protein: CASSTNRGNQPQHF.

This clonotype occurred many times. This chain's CDR3 is CSARDGSGGTQYF. CDR3 DNA: TGCAGTGCTAGAGATGGGAGCGGGGGTACGCAGTATTTT. This chain uses TRBV20-1 with TRBJ2-3, with 8 nucleotides matching TRBD2. V was clipped by 0 bases and J by 8 bases; unmatched bases: 4. The CDR3 sequence is 13 residues long. The germline gives CDR1 DFQATT, CDR2 SNEGSKA (reference sequence).

The chain combines TRBV6-5 with TRBJ1-2; D ambiguous. CDR3 length: 12 residues. Germline V gene data show CDR1 as MNHEY and CDR2 as SVGAGI. Trimming took 4 bases from V and 11 from J, leaving 14 bases between them. The chain's CDR3 is CASSSLRGVYTF. CDR3 nucleotides: TGTGCCAGCAGTTCTCTGCGTGGGGTATACACCTTC.

The chain recombines TRBV30 with TRBJ2-3, with D perhaps TRBD2 (6 bases). This CDR3 is 16 amino acids long. CDR1 and CDR2 (germline): GTSNPN, SVGIG (reference sequence). V dropped 3 bases and J dropped 3 bases, with 19 bases sitting between them. CDR3 bases: TGTGCCTGGAGGGGCCATCTCGGGAGAAGGACAGATACGCAGTATTTT. This translates into CAWRGHLGRRTDTQYF. Full variable domain (missing parts from reference TRBV30 and TRBJ2-3): SQTIHQWPATLVQPVGSPLSLECTVEGTSNPNLYWYRQAAGRGLQLLFYSVGIGQISSEVPQNLSASRPQDRQFILSSKKLLLSDSGFYLCAWRGHLGRRTDTQYFGPGTRLTVL.

This chain uses TRBV28 with TRBJ1-4; TRBD1 might be the D (6 bases). V lost 2 bases and J 6 bases, leaving 13 bases between the germline ends. Germline CDR1 and CDR2: MDHEN and SYDVKM. The CDR3 is made up of 15 amino acids. In DNA form, the CDR3 reads TGTGCCAGCAGTTTAATGGGGGGCGCTTATGAAAAACTGTTTTTT. This codes for CASSLMGGAYEKLFF.

On this clonotype itself: A read error may account for a junction end that differs from germline. The chain combines TRBV20-1 with TRBJ2-2; D is undetermined. The germline CDR1 and CDR2 sequences are DFQATT and SNEGSKA (reference sequence). CDR3 size: 17 residues. CDR3 amino acids: CSAPGSANRPNTGELFF. CDR3 DNA sequence: TGCAGTGCTCCGGGCTCGGCAAACCGGCCGAATACCGGGGAGCTGTTTTTT.

The rearrangement uses TRBV20-1 and TRBJ2-7; possible D gene TRBD2, 5 bases. Germline V gene data show CDR1 as DFQATT and CDR2 as SNEGSKA (reference sequence). CDR3 length equals 14 residues. The ends were cut back, 3 bases at V and 5 bases at J, with 17 bases in the middle. In DNA, the CDR3 is TGCAGTGCTAGTTGGACTTCCGGGCGCGACGAGCAGTACTTC. Translated, it gives CSASWTSGRDEQYF.

This clonotype showed up just a few times. V and J are TRBV4-2 and TRBJ2-3; 11 bases align to TRBD2. V dropped 2 bases and J dropped 0; count of bases not matched to a gene: 13. Germline CDR1 and CDR2: LGHNA and YNFKEQ. The CDR3 is made up of 20 amino acids. The CDR3 sequence is CASSQWSLAGGPTSTDTQYF. The CDR3 DNA follows: TGTGCCAGCAGCCAATGGTCGCTAGCGGGGGGTCCCACTAGCACAGATACGCAGTATTTT.

The chain links TRBV12-3 or TRBV12-4 to TRBJ2-2; tentatively, D is TRBD1 or TRBD2 (6 bases each). CDR3 size: 17 residues. The V gene lost 7 bases and the J gene lost 6 bases, with 24 bases spanning the gap. The CDR3 DNA follows: TGTGCCAGCAATCCGGAGGGGGTCCTGAGGGGTTCCGGGGAGCTGTTTTTT. Its protein is CASNPEGVLRGSGELFF.

Only a few counts were recorded for this clonotype. The rearrangement links TRBV5-1 to TRBJ2-7; 8 bases agree with TRBD1. Germline V lookup: CDR1 SGHRS, CDR2 YFSETQ. J was trimmed by 4 bases and V by 4 bases; bases with no gene match: 7. CDR3 size: 14 residues. Here the CDR3 DNA reads TGCGCCAGCAGCACGGACAGGGCATTTTACGAGCAGTACTTC. It specifies CASSTDRAFYEQYF.

This clonotype appeared many times. This chain connects TRBV29-1 to TRBJ2-3, with a tentative D call TRBD1 (5 bases). Between the trimmed V and J ends, which lost 5 bases and 4 bases, there was a span of 13 bases. Per germline, CDR1 SQVTM and CDR2 ANQGSEA. The CDR3 runs to 13 residues. Written as DNA, the CDR3 is TGCAGCGTTTTTGCTGGGGCGTCAGATACGCAGTATTTT. This translates into CSVFAGASDTQYF.

The chain combines TRBV29-1 with TRBJ2-7, with TRBD1 matching 7 bases. The CDR3 is 13 residues long. Per germline, CDR1 SQVTM and CDR2 ANQGSEA. After removal of 2 bases from V and 5 bases from J, the junction contained 6 bases not matched to a gene. This CDR3 is CSVETTGSNEQYF. The CDR3 DNA reads TGCAGCGTTGAAACGACAGGGTCTAACGAGCAGTACTTC.